Sequencing of this T cell receptor beta chain was carried out in a study of blood T cell repertoires in COVID-19. In the study overall: Material from acute and convalescent COVID-19 was sourced from the United States, Italy and Spain. PBMCs, B-cell-depleted T cells, or T cells were the source of the cDNA or gDNA that made up the material.

In the authors' methods: Amplification of reference gene primers provided the estimated nucleated cell counts. The table came from immunoSEQ multiplex PCR; TCRdb's copy has only in-frame clones and leaves some out. V and J calls and clone size are as listed in that table; D and trimming were resolved from the DNA. This table has over 200,000 clones, about 90% appearing once. Germline loops: CDR1 LGHNA, CDR2 YSLEER. With V trimmed by 0 bases and J by 1 base, 6 bases remained unmatched. There are 17 residues in the CDR3. The sequenced material came from peripheral blood. The chain couples TRBV4-3 to TRBJ2-7, with 10 bases matching TRBD2. The TCR originated in a woman aged 18-35 years who had recovered from COVID-19. As DNA, the CDR3 is TGCGCCAGCAGCCAAGATTGGGCTAGCGGGAGTTCCTACGAGCAGTACTTC. This encodes CASSQDWASGSSYEQYF.